A selection of T cell receptor beta chains follows, all from one sample in a study of graft-versus-host responses after intestinal transplantation. The table came from immunoSEQ multiplex PCR; TCRdb's copy has only in-frame clones and leaves some out. The table lists around 30,000 clones, approximately 93% of them singletons. The sequencing used PBMCs, collected approximately 66 days after intestinal transplant. All receptors come from a human patient who received an intestinal transplant, so some T cells may come from the graft donor. CDR3s include the opening cysteine and the closing phenylalanine or tryptophan. D genes are given only for firm matches. Expanded clones get a size class; other rows say once, few or many, or leave the size out.

abundance,j_gene,v_gene,d_gene,CDR3nt,CDR3aa
-,TRBJ1-4,TRBV30,TRBD1,TGTGCCAGGAACACCGGGACAGGGGGCTTCGGTGAAAAACTGTTTTTT,CARNTGTGGFGEKLFF
-,TRBJ1-2,TRBV5-1,-,TGCGCCAGCAGCTGGGACGCCTATGGCTACACCTTC,CASSWDAYGYTF
-,TRBJ2-5,TRBV9,-,TGTGCCAGCAGCGCGGGCGGTCGGGAGACCCAGTACTTC,CASSAGGRETQYF
once,TRBJ1-6,TRBV27,-,TGTGCCAGCAGTTATACGGAGTCTAATTCACCCCTCCACTTT,CASSYTESNSPLHF
-,TRBJ1-1,TRBV30,TRBD1,TGTGCCTGGGGACAGGGCGGGATCACTGAAGCTTTCTTT,CAWGQGGITEAFF
-,TRBJ2-3,TRBV28,-,TGTGCCAGCAGTCCCAACGAAGGGAAGAGCACAGATACGCAGTATTTT,CASSPNEGKSTDTQYF
-,TRBJ1-5,TRBV19,-,TGTGCCTCCAATGTGGGCAATCAGCCCCAGCATTTT,CASNVGNQPQHF
-,TRBJ1-6,TRBV5-1,TRBD1,TGCGCCAGCAGCTTGGCCTTATTTCTGGGACAGGCCTATAATTCACCCCTCCACTTT,CASSLALFLGQAYNSPLHF
-,TRBJ2-7,TRBV6-5,-,TGTGCCAGCAGTTACGGGGAAACGACAGTCTACGAGCAATACTTC,CASSYGETTVYEQYF
-,TRBJ1-2,TRBV2,-,TGTGCCAGCAGGCGTGCCCCCGGGACCGCCCACGGCTACACCTTC,CASRRAPGTAHGYTF
-,TRBJ2-1,TRBV2,TRBD1,TGTGCCAGCAGTGGGACAGGGGGATTCTACAATGAGCAGTTCTTC,CASSGTGGFYNEQFF
-,TRBJ1-1,TRBV19,TRBD1,TGTGCCAGTAGAGTCGGACAGGGTTCAGGCACTGAAGCTTTCTTT,CASRVGQGSGTEAFF
once,TRBJ2-6,TRBV27,TRBD2,TGTGCCAGCAGTTTACTCCCCTATCAACCTCCACTAGCGGTCGCCTCTGGGGCCAACGTCCTGACTTTC,CASSLLPYQPPLAVASGANVLTF
-,TRBJ2-1,TRBV15,TRBD2,TGTGCCACCAGCAGAGATTGGACTAGCGGCCCAATGGATGAGCAGTTCTTC,CATSRDWTSGPMDEQFF
-,TRBJ2-7,TRBV5-4,TRBD1,TGTGCCAGCAGCTTAAGGACAGGAACAGCCGAGCAGTACTTC,CASSLRTGTAEQYF
-,TRBJ1-2,TRBV30,TRBD1,TGTGCCGGAAGTCGGACAGGGGGATCTGGCTACACCTTC,CAGSRTGGSGYTF
-,TRBJ1-1,TRBV19,TRBD1,TGTGCCACGGGGCAGGGGGCGGCTGAAGCTTTCTTT,CATGQGAAEAFF
-,TRBJ1-1,TRBV9,TRBD1,TGTGCCAGCAGCGAACAGGGGGTCGATTCCATGAACACTGAAGCTTTCTTT,CASSEQGVDSMNTEAFF
-,TRBJ2-7,TRBV2,-,TGTGCCAGCAGTGAAGCGCTCCGCTACGAGCAGTACTTC,CASSEALRYEQYF